The rows below give T cell receptor beta chains drawn from one sample of a study of monozygotic twins with inflammatory bowel disease. After re-calling the 5' RACE reads, TCRdb lists one entry per CDR3 protein, DNA absent. The sample includes some 300,000 distinct CDR3 sequences. Sequenced sample: blood. These TCRs come from a human donor with ulcerative colitis or Crohn's disease, or a healthy co-twin of an affected twin (not recorded which). Both conserved end residues are part of each CDR3.

>TRBJ2-1|TRBV9
CASSVLLAGINEQFF
>TRBJ2-1|TRBV11-2
CASSLGLAGAGEQFF
>TRBJ1-5|TRBV7-9
CASSLGTDQPQHF
>TRBJ2-7|TRBV20-1
CSAGDFNEQYF
>TRBJ1-6|TRBV24-1
CATRKDTNSPLHF
>TRBJ2-7|TRBV29-1
CSVEAPLWDGRIYEQYF
>TRBJ2-1|TRBV12-3/TRBV12-4
CASSWRTVAYNEQFF
>TRBJ2-1|TRBV18
CASSPPSSGGARNEQFF
>TRBJ2-7|TRBV12-3/TRBV12-4
CASRRGQRKDEQYF
>TRBJ2-7|TRBV4-3
CASSLNRRLEQYF
>TRBJ1-5|TRBV29-1
CSVAKGAGNQPQHF
>TRBJ2-2|TRBV24-1
CATSDRTVNTGELFF
>TRBJ2-5|TRBV20-1
CSAGQGGRETQYF
>TRBJ2-7|TRBV21-1
CASSTVGGGLSDF
>TRBJ1-4|TRBV12-3/TRBV12-4
CASSRQPRSSNEKLFF
>TRBJ2-3|TRBV9
CASSPGTSGKLSTDTQYF
>TRBJ2-1|TRBV4-2
CASSQARRAGDRDEQFF